The 8 T cell receptor beta chains presented below share a single source sample, sequenced in a study of human T cells and chemical hapten exposure. TCRdb itself ran the RACE reads through MiXCR, one entry per CDR3 protein. This table holds approximately 57,000 distinct CDR3 sequences, more than 9% found once. As to time point: pre-sensitization, week 0. The treatment is: therapeutic diphenylcyclopropenone sensitization with weekly scalp DPC. The material sequenced was whole blood, taken in connection with sensitization to the hapten diphenylcyclopropenone (DPC). Receptors were obtained from a middle-aged man with alopecia areata. Some clones in this sample may be carry-over from other donors' samples.

This clonotype was recorded many times. V and J are TRBV20-1 and TRBJ2-2; D remains ambiguous. Trimming shortened V by 1 base and J by 0 bases, and 6 bases separated the two germline ends. Germline CDR1 is DFQATT and CDR2 is SNEGSKA (reference sequence). CDR3 length equals 14 residues. Written as DNA, the CDR3 is TGCAGTGCTAGAGGCTTTTCGAACACCGGGGAGCTGTTTTTT. Its protein is CSARGFSNTGELFF.

The chain uses TRBV10-2 and TRBJ2-3; D unclear. From germline, CDR1 is WSHSY and CDR2 SAAADI. CDR3 length: 15 amino acids. V was clipped by 8 bases and J by 0 bases, with 15 bases between them. The CDR3 loop is CASRLGAVSTDTQYF. DNA for the CDR3: TGCGCCAGCCGCCTGGGCGCGGTTAGCACAGATACGCAGTATTTT.

This clonotype was recorded many times. The chain has TRBV6-4 and TRBJ2-1; 9 nucleotides line up with TRBD2. Per germline, CDR1 MRHNA and CDR2 SNTAGT. The CDR3 covers 14 residues. V dropped 2 bases and J dropped 4; count of bases not matched to a gene: 0. CDR3 bases: TGTGCCAGCAGTGACGCGGGAGGGTACAATGAGCAGTTCTTC. Translating it yields CASSDAGGYNEQFF.

This clonotype was recorded many times. V gene TRBV7-8 combines with J gene TRBJ2-1; tentatively, D is TRBD1 (5 bases). Between the trimmed V and J ends, which lost 7 bases and 0 bases, there was a span of 19 bases. This CDR3 is 17 amino acids long. Germline values: CDR1 SGHVS, CDR2 FQNEAQ. The CDR3 bases are TGTGCCAGCACCGAGATAGGGGCAATAGACTCCTACAATGAGCAGTTCTTC. Translated, it gives CASTEIGAIDSYNEQFF.

This clonotype has more than one count but fewer than ten. The rearrangement joins TRBV5-1 to TRBJ2-7, with a weak D call TRBD1 (5 bases). Between the trimmed V and J ends, which lost 4 bases and 0 bases, there was a span of 8 bases. The CDR3 spans 13 residues. CDR1 is SGHRS and CDR2 is YFSETQ in the germline V gene. The CDR3 sequence: CASSGAASYEQYF. The CDR3 region has the DNA TGCGCCAGCAGCGGGGCAGCCTCCTACGAGCAGTACTTC. Full variable domain (missing parts from reference TRBV5-1 and TRBJ2-7): KAGVTQTPRYLIKTRGQQVTLSCSPISGHRSVSWYQQTPGQGLQFLFEYFSETQRNKGNFPGRFSGRQFSNSRSEMNVSTLELGDSALYLCASSGAASYEQYFGPGTRLTVT.

The chain links TRBV12-3 or TRBV12-4 to TRBJ1-5, with D hard to call. The CDR3 runs to 17 residues. With 2 bases removed from V and 1 base from J, the gap between germline ends came to 15 bases. The DNA for the CDR3 is TGTGCCAGCAGTTTAAATCTAGTCAGAACAAGCAATCAGCCCCAGCATTTT. It is translated as CASSLNLVRTSNQPQHF.

The chain links TRBV28 to TRBJ2-3; tentative D call: TRBD1 (5 bases). The germline gives CDR1 MDHEN, CDR2 SYDVKM. This CDR3 region has 14 residues. Trimming took off 6 bases at V and 2 bases at J, with 12 bases between the two ends. This CDR3 reads CASRARQFTDTQYF. CDR3 in DNA: TGTGCCAGCAGGGCTAGACAGTTCACAGATACGCAGTATTTT.

This clonotype showed up many times. CDR3: CASSSISPGLYQETQYF. CDR3 DNA: TGTGCCAGCAGTTCTATCAGCCCCGGTTTGTACCAAGAGACCCAGTACTTC. This chain connects TRBV28 to TRBJ2-5; D is unclear. V lost 4 bases to trimming and J lost 0 bases, with 18 bases between them. Germline CDR1 MDHEN, CDR2 SYDVKM. CDR3 size: 17 residues.